This paragraph reports one TCR beta chain. Its antigen is currently unknown. The PCR made use of 60 Vbeta and 13 Jbeta primers. Repertoires were generated with immunoSEQ multiplex PCR, while TCRdb's copy carries only in-frame clones and drops some. The sample gives some 190,000 clones, 77% of which show up once; roughly 1.5% is in the top ten. This record comes from a study of cytomegalovirus exposure and HLA in healthy donors. Study-wide findings and caveats: According to an earlier analysis, most TCR beta V segments yielded productive rearrangements about 87% or about 30% of the time. The authors later found TCR association rates varying by HLA locus, with DRB1 most and HLA-C fewest. The investigators catalogued 150 to 200 TCR beta chains as cytomegalovirus-associated.

This clonotype was sampled from a man younger than 35 in good health and CMV-seronegative. The sequenced sample consisted of PBMCs.

The CDR3 sequence: CATSRDGGPGGYTF. CDR3 DNA: TGTGCCACCAGCAGAGACGGCGGGCCGGGTGGCTACACCTTC. The genes are TRBV15 and TRBJ1-2, with D unresolved. This CDR3 is built from 14 residues. Trimming took off 0 bases at V and 7 bases at J, with 12 bases between the two ends. From germline, CDR1 is LNHNV and CDR2 YYDKDF (reference sequence). Filled out from reference TRBV15 and TRBJ1-2, the complete variable domain reads DAMVIQNPRYQVTQFGKPVTLSCSQTLNHNVMYWYQQKSSQAPKLLFHYYDKDFNNEADTPDNFQSRRPNTSFCFLDIRSPGLGDTAMYLCATSRDGGPGGYTFGSGTRLTVV.